This is a list of T cell receptor beta chains from one sample in a study of Tregs in tolerant kidney transplant recipients. Libraries were prepared by immunoSEQ multiplex PCR; TCRdb keeps only in-frame clonotypes and omits some of them. The sample includes hundreds of thousands of clones, about 86% of them seen just once. Input material: CD4+ T cells from blood. All receptors derive from a human donor in good health. Each CDR3 is given with its conserved first and last residue. A D gene is named only where the DNA matches it firmly. Clone size is shown for a subset of rows, as once, few, many or a class of expanded clone.

clone_size d_call cdr3_length j_call v_call cdr3_nt cdr3_aa
few - 15 TRBJ2-4 TRBV11-2 TGTGCCAGCACTGACAGGATAATCGCCAAAAACATTCAGTACTTC CASTDRIIAKNIQYF
- - 13 TRBJ1-1 TRBV6-1 TGTGCCAGCAGCCGACGGAAGAACACTGAAGCTTTCTTT CASSRRKNTEAFF
- TRBD1 13 TRBJ2-7 TRBV6-6 TGTGCCAGCAGGGAGACAGGGATCCACGAGCAGTACTTC CASRETGIHEQYF
few - 16 TRBJ2-6 TRBV27 TGTGCCAGCAGTTTATGGAGGGTGTCTGGGGCCAACGTCCTGACTTTC CASSLWRVSGANVLTF
- TRBD1 14 TRBJ1-2 TRBV6-1 TGTGCCAGCAGTCTCCGGACAGGGAACTATGGCTACACCTTC CASSLRTGNYGYTF
- TRBD1 15 TRBJ1-2 TRBV7-9 TGTGCCAGCAGCTATACGACAGGGGCCAACTATGGCTACACCTTC CASSYTTGANYGYTF
once - 14 TRBJ2-6 TRBV30 TGTGCCTGGGTAGAGAGCTCTGGGGCCAACGTCCTGACTTTC CAWVESSGANVLTF
- - 16 TRBJ2-2 TRBV2 TGTGCCAGCATCCCGGGGGTCGGGCGGGGGCGTGGGGAGCTGTTTTTT CASIPGVGRGRGELFF
- - 14 TRBJ1-4 TRBV5-4 TGTGCCAGCAGCTTCGGGGAGGGCAGTGAAAAACTGTTTTTT CASSFGEGSEKLFF
- - 15 TRBJ2-7 TRBV11-3 TGTGCCAGCAGCTTATATCCGGGGAGCTCCTACGAGCAGTACTTC CASSLYPGSSYEQYF
few TRBD1 12 TRBJ1-2 TRBV19 TGTGCCATTAGACAGGGAGACTATGGCTACACCTTC CAIRQGDYGYTF
once - 12 TRBJ2-1 TRBV6-1 TGTGCCAGCAGTGAAGTCGGTGATGAGCAGTTCTTC CASSEVGDEQFF
few TRBD2 16 TRBJ2-7 TRBV14 TGTGCCAGCAGCCTTTCTCTAGCGGGGGAATCCTACGAGCAGTACTTC CASSLSLAGESYEQYF
- - 16 TRBJ2-1 TRBV28 TGTGCCAGCAGTCGCGCCGGGACAAACCCTAACAATGAGCAGTTCTTC CASSRAGTNPNNEQFF
few TRBD1 15 TRBJ1-4 TRBV19 TGTGCCAGTAGTCGGTACGGACAGGGCAATGAAAAACTGTTTTTT CASSRYGQGNEKLFF
- - 16 TRBJ1-1 TRBV5-1 TGCGCCAGCAGCCCCCTCCTGACAGCGTTGAACACTGAAGCTTTCTTT CASSPLLTALNTEAFF
- - 13 TRBJ2-5 TRBV29-1 TGCAGCGTGAAAAACGGAGGGCAAGAGACCCAGTACTTC CSVKNGGQETQYF